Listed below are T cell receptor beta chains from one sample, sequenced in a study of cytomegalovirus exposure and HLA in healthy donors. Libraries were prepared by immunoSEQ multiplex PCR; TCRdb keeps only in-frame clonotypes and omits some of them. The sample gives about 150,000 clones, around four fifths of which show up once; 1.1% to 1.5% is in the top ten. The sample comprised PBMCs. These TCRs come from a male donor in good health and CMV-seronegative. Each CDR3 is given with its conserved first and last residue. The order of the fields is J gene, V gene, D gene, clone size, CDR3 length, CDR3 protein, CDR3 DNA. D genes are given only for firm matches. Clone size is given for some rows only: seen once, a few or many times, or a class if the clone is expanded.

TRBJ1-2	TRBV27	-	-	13	CASSLSGASGYTF	TGTGCCAGCAGTTTGTCAGGGGCGAGCGGCTACACCTTC
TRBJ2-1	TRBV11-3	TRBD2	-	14	CASSKTSSGGEQFF	TGTGCCAGCAGCAAGACTAGCTCGGGCGGTGAGCAGTTCTTC
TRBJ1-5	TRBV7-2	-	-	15	CASSLVIESNQPQHF	TGTGCCAGCAGCTTAGTGATCGAGAGCAATCAGCCCCAGCATTTT
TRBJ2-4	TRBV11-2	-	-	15	CASSLEGGAKNIQYF	TGTGCCAGCAGCTTAGAAGGAGGGGCCAAAAACATTCAGTACTTC
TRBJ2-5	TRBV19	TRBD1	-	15	CASSSWTGIQETQYF	TGTGCCAGTAGTAGCTGGACAGGGATACAAGAGACCCAGTACTTC
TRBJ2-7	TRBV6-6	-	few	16	CASSYSVRRASYEQYF	TGTGCCAGCAGTTACTCTGTTCGGAGGGCCTCCTACGAGCAGTACTTC
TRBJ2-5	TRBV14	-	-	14	CASTPAGLQETQYF	TGTGCCAGCACCCCCGCGGGTCTCCAAGAGACCCAGTACTTC
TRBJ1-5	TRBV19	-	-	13	CASSRDTDQPQHF	TGTGCCAGTAGCCGGGACACCGATCAGCCCCAGCATTTT
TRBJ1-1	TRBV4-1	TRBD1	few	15	CASSQRDRGGTEAFF	TGCGCCAGCAGCCAGCGGGACAGGGGAGGAACTGAAGCTTTCTTT
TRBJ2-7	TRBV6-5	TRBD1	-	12	CASRTGGREQYF	TGTGCCAGCAGGACAGGGGGGCGCGAGCAGTACTTC